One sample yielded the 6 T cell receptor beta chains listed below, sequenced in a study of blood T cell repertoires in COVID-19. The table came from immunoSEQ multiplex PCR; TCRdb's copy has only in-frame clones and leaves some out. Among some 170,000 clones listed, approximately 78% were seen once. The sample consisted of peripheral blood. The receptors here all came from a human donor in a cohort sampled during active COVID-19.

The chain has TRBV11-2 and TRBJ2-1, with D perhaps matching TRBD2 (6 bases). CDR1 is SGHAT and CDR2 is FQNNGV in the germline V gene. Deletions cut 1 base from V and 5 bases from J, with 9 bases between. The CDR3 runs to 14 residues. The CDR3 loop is CASSLGGADNEQFF. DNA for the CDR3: TGTGCCAGCAGCTTAGGCGGGGCCGACAATGAGCAGTTCTTC.

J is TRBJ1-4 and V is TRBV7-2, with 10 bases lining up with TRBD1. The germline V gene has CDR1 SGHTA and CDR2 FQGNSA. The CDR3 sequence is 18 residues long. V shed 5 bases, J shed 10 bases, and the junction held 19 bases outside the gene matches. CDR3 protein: CASSPLISLGDRGGKLFF. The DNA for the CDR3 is TGTGCCAGCAGCCCCCTAATCTCTTTGGGGGACAGGGGCGGAAAACTGTTTTTT.

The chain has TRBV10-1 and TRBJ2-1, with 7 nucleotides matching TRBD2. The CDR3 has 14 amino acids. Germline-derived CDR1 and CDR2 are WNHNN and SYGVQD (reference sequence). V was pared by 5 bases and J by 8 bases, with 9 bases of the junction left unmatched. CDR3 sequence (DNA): TGCGCCAGCAGTCCATCCGGGACTATCCATGAGCAGTTCTTC. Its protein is CASSPSGTIHEQFF.

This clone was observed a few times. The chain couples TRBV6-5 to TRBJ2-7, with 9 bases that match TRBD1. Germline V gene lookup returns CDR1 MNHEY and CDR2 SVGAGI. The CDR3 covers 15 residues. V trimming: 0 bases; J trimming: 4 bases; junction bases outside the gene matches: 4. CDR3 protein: CASSYSDRGGYEQYF. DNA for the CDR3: TGTGCCAGCAGTTACTCGGACAGGGGTGGTTACGAGCAGTACTTC.

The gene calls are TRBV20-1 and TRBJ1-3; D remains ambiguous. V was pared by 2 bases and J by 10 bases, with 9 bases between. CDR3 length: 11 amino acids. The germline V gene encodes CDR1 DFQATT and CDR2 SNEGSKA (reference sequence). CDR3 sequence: CSARWEGTIYF. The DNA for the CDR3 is TGCAGTGCTAGATGGGAGGGTACCATATATTTT.

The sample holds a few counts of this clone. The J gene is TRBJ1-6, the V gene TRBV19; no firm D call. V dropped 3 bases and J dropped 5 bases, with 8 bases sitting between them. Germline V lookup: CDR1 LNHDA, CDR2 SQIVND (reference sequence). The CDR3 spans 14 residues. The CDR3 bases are TGTGCCAGTAGTATTTACCGGGATAATTCACCCCTCCACTTT. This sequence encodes CASSIYRDNSPLHF.